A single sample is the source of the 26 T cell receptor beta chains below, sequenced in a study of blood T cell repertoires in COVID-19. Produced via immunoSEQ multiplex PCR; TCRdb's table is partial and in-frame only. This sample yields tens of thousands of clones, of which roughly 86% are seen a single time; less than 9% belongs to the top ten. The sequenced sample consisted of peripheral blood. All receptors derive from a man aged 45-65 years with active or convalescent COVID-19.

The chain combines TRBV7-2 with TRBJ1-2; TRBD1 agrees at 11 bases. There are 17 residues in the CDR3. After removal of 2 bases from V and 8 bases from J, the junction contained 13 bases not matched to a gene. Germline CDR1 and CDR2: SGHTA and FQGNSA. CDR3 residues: CASSLYSRTGGEGGYTF. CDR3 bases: TGTGCCAGCAGCTTATATTCCAGGACAGGGGGCGAAGGAGGCTACACCTTC.

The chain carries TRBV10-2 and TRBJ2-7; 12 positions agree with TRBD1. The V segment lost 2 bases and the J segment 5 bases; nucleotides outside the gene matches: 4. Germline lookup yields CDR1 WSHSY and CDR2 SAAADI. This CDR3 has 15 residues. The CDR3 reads CASSEVGTGGNEQYF. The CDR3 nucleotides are TGCGCCAGCAGTGAGGTCGGGACAGGGGGCAACGAGCAGTACTTC.

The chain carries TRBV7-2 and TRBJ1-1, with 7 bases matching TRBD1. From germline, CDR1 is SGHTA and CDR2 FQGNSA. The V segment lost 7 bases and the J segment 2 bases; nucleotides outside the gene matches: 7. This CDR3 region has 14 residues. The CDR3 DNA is TGTGCCAGCACACCCGGGACAGACAACACTGAAGCTTTCTTT. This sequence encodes CASTPGTDNTEAFF.

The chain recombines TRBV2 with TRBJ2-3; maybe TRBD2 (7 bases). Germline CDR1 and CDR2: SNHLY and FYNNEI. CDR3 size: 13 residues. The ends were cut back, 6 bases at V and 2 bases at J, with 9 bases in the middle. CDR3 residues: CASRGGATDTQYF. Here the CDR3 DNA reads TGTGCCAGCAGGGGGGGGGCCACAGATACGCAGTATTTT.

CDR3 residues: CSVEGQGITDTQYF. CDR3 bases: TGCAGCGTTGAGGGACAGGGAATCACAGATACGCAGTATTTT. The J gene is TRBJ2-3, the V gene TRBV29-1; 9 bases line up with TRBD1. Germline lookup yields CDR1 SQVTM and CDR2 ANQGSEA. The CDR3 is 14 residues long. V lost 3 bases to trimming and J lost 2 bases; unmatched junction nucleotides: 3.

The CDR3 region has the DNA TGTGCCAGCAGTACTAACCGACAGGGGTCCAGGAATGAGCAGTTCTTC. This translates into CASSTNRQGSRNEQFF. V gene TRBV27 combines with J gene TRBJ2-1; 8 positions match TRBD1. This CDR3 comprises 16 residues. V trimming: 5 bases; J trimming: 7 bases; junction bases outside the gene matches: 13. The germline CDR1 and CDR2 sequences are MNHEY and SMNVEV (reference sequence).

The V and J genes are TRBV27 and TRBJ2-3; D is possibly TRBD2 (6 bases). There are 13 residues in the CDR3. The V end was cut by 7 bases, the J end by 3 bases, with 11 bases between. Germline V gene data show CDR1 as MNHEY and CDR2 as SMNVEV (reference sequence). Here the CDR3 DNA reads TGTGCCAGCAACTCGGAGGGGACAGATACGCAGTATTTT. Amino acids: CASNSEGTDTQYF.

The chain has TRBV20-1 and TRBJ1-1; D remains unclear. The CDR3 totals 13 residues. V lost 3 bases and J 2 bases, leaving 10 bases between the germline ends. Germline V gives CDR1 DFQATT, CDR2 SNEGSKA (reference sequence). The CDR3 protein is CSASGRLNTEAFF. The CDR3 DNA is TGCAGTGCTAGTGGCAGGCTCAACACTGAAGCTTTCTTT.

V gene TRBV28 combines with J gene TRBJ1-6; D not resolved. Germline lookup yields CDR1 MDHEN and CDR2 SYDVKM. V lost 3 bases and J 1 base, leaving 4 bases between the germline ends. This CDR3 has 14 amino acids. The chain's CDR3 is CASSFQSYNSPLHF. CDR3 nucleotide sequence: TGTGCCAGCAGTTTTCAGTCCTATAATTCACCCCTCCACTTT.

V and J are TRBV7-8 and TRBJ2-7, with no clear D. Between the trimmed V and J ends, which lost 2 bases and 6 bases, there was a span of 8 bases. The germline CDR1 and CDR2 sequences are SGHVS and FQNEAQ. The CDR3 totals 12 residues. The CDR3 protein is CASSLMSAEQYV. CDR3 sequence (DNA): TGTGCCAGCAGCTTAATGAGTGCCGAGCAGTACGTC.

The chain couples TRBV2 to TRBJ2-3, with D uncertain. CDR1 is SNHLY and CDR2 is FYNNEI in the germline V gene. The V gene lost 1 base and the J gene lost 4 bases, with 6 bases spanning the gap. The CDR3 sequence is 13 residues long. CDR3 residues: CASSEDIPDTQYF. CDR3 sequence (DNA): TGTGCCAGCAGTGAAGACATTCCAGATACGCAGTATTTT.

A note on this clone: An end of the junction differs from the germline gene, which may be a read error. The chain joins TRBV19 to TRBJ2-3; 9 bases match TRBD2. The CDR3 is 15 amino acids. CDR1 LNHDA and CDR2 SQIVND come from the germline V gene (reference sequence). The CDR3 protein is CASRRGGDSTNTQYF. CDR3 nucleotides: TGTGCCAGCCGCCGCGGGGGGGACAGCACAAATACGCAGTATTTT.

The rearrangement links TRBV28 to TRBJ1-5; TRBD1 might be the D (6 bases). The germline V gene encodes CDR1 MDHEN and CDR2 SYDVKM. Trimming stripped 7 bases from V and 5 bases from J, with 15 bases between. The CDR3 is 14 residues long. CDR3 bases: TGTGCCAGCACCCCGAGGCAGGGGTATCAGCCCCAGCATTTT. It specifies CASTPRQGYQPQHF.

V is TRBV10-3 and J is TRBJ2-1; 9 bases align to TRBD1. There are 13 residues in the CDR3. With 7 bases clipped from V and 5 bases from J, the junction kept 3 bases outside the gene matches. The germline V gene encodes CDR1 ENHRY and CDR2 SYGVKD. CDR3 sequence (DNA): TGTGCCATCAACGGACAGGGGAACAATGAGCAGTTCTTC. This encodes CAINGQGNNEQFF.

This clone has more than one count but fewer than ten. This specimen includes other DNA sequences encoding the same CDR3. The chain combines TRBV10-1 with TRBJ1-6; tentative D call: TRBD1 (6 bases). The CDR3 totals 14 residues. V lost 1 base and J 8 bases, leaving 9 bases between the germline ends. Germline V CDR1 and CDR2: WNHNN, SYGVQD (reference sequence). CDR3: CASSELAGDSPLHF. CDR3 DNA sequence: TGCGCCAGCAGTGAGTTGGCAGGGGATTCACCCCTCCACTTT.

The chain's CDR3 is CASSGTGVTDTQYF. CDR3 sequence (DNA): TGTGCCAGCAGTGGGACAGGGGTCACAGATACGCAGTATTTT. The chain joins TRBV2 to TRBJ2-3; 9 bases are shared with TRBD1. Germline V lookup: CDR1 SNHLY, CDR2 FYNNEI. The trim removed 4 bases at V and 2 bases at J, leaving 1 base unmatched. There are 14 residues in the CDR3.

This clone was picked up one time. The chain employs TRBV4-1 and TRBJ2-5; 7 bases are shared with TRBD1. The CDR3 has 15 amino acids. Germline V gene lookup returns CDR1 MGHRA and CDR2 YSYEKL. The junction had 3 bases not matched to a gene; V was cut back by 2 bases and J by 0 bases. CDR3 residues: CASSQRDSYQETQYF. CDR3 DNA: TGCGCCAGCAGCCAACGGGACAGTTACCAAGAGACCCAGTACTTC.

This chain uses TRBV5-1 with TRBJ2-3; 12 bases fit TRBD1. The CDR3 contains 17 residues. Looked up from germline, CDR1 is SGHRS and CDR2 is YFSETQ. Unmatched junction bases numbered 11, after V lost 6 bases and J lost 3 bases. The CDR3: CASTTGTGQGATDTQYF. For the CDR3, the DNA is TGCGCCAGCACTACTGGAACGGGACAGGGGGCTACAGATACGCAGTATTTT.

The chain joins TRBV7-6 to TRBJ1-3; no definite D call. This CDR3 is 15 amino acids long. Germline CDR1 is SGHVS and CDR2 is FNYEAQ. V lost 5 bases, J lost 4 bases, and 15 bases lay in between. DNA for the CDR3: TGTGCCAGCAGCGATGTACGGGAGGGCGGAAACACCATATATTTT. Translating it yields CASSDVREGGNTIYF.

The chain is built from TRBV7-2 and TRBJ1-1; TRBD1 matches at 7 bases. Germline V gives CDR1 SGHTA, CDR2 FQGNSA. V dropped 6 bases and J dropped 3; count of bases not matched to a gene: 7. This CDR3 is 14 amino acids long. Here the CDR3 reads CASRQGMVDTEAFF. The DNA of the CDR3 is TGTGCCAGCAGACAGGGGATGGTGGACACTGAAGCTTTCTTT. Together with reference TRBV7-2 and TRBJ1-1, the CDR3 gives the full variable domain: GAGVSQSPSNKVTEKGKDVELRCDPISGHTALYWYRQSLGQGLEFLIYFQGNSAPDKSGLPSDRFSAERTGGSVSTLTIQRTQQEDSAVYLCASRQGMVDTEAFFGQGTRLTVV.

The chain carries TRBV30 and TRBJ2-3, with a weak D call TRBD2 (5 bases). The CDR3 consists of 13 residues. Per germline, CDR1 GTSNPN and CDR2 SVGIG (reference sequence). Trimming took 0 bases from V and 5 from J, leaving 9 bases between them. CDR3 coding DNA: TGTGCCTGGAGTGTACAAGGAGGAGATACGCAGTATTTT. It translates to CAWSVQGGDTQYF.

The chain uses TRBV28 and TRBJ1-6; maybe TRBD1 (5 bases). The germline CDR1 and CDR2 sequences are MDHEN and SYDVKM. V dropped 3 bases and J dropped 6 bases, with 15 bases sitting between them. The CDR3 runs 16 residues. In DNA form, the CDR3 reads TGTGCCAGCAGTTTGGCTGGGGCGGGGGTTAATTCACCCCTCCACTTT. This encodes CASSLAGAGVNSPLHF.

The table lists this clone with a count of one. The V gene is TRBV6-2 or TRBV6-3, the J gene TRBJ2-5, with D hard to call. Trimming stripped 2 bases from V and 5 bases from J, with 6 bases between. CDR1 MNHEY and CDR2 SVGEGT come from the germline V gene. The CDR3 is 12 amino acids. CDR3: CASSYTWETQYF. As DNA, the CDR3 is TGTGCCAGCAGTTACACTTGGGAGACCCAGTACTTC.

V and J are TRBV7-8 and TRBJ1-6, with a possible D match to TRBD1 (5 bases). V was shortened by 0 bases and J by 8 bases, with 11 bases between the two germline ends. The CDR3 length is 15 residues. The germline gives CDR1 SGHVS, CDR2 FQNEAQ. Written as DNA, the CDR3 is TGTGCCAGCAGCTTAGCGCTAGGGGTCTATTCACCCCTCCACTTT. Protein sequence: CASSLALGVYSPLHF.

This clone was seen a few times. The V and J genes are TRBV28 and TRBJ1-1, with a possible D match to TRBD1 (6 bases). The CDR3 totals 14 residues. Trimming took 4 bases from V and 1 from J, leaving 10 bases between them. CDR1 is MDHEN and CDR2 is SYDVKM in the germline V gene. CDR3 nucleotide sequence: TGTGCCAGCAGTTACAGGGCTACGAACACTGAAGCTTTCTTT. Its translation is CASSYRATNTEAFF.

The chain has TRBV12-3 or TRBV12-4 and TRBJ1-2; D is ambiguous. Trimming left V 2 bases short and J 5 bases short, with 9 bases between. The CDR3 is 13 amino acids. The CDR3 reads CASSLREGYGYTF. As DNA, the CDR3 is TGTGCCAGCAGTTTACGGGAAGGGTATGGCTACACCTTC.